The 8 T cell receptor beta chains below all came from one sample that was sequenced in a study of T cell responses to AZD1222 COVID-19 vaccine. The assay was immunoSEQ multiplex PCR, and TCRdb's table has in-frame clones only and misses some. Counted here are 85,000 to 110,000 clones, 91% occurring once; the ten biggest clones make up roughly 42%. Sequenced here: peripheral blood, sampled on day 0 of AZD1222 vaccination. All receptors derive from an adult in good health.

The rearrangement uses TRBV24-1 and TRBJ1-5, with TRBD1 matching 8 bases. The V gene end was trimmed by 5 bases and the J gene end by 4 bases; junction bases not matched to a gene: 0. CDR1 is KGHDR and CDR2 is SFDVKD in the germline V gene. The CDR3 has 13 residues. The CDR3 reads CATSGQGNQPQHF. In DNA, the CDR3 is TGTGCCACCAGTGGACAGGGGAATCAGCCCCAGCATTTT.

V usage is TRBV10-3 and J usage is TRBJ2-5; D might be TRBD1 (5 bases). Germline lookup yields CDR1 ENHRY and CDR2 SYGVKD. The CDR3 has 12 residues. The V end lost 3 bases, the J end lost 5 bases, and 7 bases lay between the germline ends. CDR3: CAISEWGETQYF. The CDR3 DNA reads as TGTGCCATCAGTGAATGGGGCGAGACCCAGTACTTC.

The chain combines TRBV5-1 with TRBJ2-1; 12 bases fit TRBD2. V lost 3 bases, J lost 9 bases, and 13 bases stayed unmatched. Germline CDR1 reads SGHRS; CDR2 reads YFSETQ. The CDR3 covers 17 residues. The CDR3, as DNA: TGCGCCAGCAGCTGGGGACTAGCGGGCCCGGGGGGTGGTGAGCAGTTCTTC. This encodes CASSWGLAGPGGGEQFF.

The table lists this clone with a count of one. The V and J genes are TRBV12-5 and TRBJ2-3; tentatively, D is TRBD1 (6 bases). The germline V gene has CDR1 LGHNT and CDR2 FRNRAP. The CDR3 is 15 amino acids. The V end was cut by 6 bases, the J end by 0 bases, with 13 bases between. CDR3 DNA: TGTGCTAGTGGACTCTCCGGACAGAGCACAGATACGCAGTATTTT. Protein product: CASGLSGQSTDTQYF.

The chain joins TRBV29-1 to TRBJ2-6; D remains ambiguous. Trimming stripped 4 bases from V and 0 bases from J, with 7 bases between. This CDR3 contains 14 residues. Germline CDR1 SQVTM, CDR2 ANQGSEA. The CDR3 nucleotides are TGCAGCGTTGGGCCGGACTCTGGGGCCAACGTCCTGACTTTC. It is translated as CSVGPDSGANVLTF.

The gene calls are TRBV3-1 (or the pseudogene TRBV3-2) and TRBJ1-1; the D gene is possibly TRBD1 (5 bases). This CDR3 spans 13 amino acids. Trimming left V 4 bases short and J 7 bases short, with 13 bases between. In germline, CDR1 is LGHDT, CDR2 YNNKEL (reference sequence). CDR3 region: CASSPRDLGEAFF. The CDR3 DNA reads TGTGCCAGCAGCCCCCGGGACTTGGGTGAAGCTTTCTTT.

V and J are TRBV30 and TRBJ1-4; weak D call: TRBD1 (6 bases). Per germline, CDR1 GTSNPN and CDR2 SVGIG (reference sequence). The CDR3 sequence is 15 residues long. Trimming shortened V by 4 bases and J by 4 bases, and 16 bases separated the two germline ends. The CDR3 is CAWNPGKGDNEKLFF. The CDR3 coding sequence is TGTGCCTGGAACCCCGGAAAGGGGGATAATGAAAAACTGTTTTTT.

The chain is built from TRBV11-3 and TRBJ1-6, with a weak D call TRBD1 (5 bases). The CDR3 runs 14 residues. Germline V gives CDR1 SGHNT, CDR2 YENEEA. V lost 1 base to trimming and J lost 6 bases, with 7 bases between them. The CDR3 coding sequence is TGTGCCAGCAGCTTAGGACAGTTTAATTCACCCCTCCACTTT. This sequence encodes CASSLGQFNSPLHF.